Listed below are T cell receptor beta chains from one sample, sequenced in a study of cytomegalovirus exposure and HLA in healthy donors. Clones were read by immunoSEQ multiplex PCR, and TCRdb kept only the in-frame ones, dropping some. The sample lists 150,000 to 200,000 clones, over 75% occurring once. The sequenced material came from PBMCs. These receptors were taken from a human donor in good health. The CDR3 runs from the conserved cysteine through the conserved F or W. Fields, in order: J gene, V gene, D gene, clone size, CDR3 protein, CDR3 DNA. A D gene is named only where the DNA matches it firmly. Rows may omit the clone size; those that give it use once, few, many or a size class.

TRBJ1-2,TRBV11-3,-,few,CASSLTGRYGYTF,TGTGCCAGCAGCTTAACCGGGAGATATGGCTACACCTTC
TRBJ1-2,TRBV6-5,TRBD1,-,CASRTTGPSYTF,TGTGCCAGCAGAACGACAGGGCCAAGCTACACCTTC
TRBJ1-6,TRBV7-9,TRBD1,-,CASRHTGTGKNSPLHF,TGTGCCAGCAGGCATACCGGGACAGGGAAGAATTCACCCCTCCACTTT
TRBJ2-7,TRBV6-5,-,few,CASTQGEDGPYEQYF,TGTGCCAGCACCCAAGGGGAGGACGGTCCCTACGAGCAGTACTTC
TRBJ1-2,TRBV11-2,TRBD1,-,CASRGMGQNYGYTF,TGTGCCAGCAGGGGAATGGGACAGAACTATGGCTACACCTTC
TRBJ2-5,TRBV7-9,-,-,CASSPRTGGTHGTQYF,TGTGCCAGCAGCCCTCGGACTGGGGGGACTCACGGAACCCAGTACTTC
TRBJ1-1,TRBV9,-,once,CASSVIAENTEAFF,TGTGCCAGCAGCGTAATCGCAGAGAACACTGAAGCTTTCTTT
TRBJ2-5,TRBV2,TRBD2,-,CVGQGLAGGQETQYF,TGTGTAGGACAAGGACTAGCGGGGGGGCAAGAGACCCAGTACTTC
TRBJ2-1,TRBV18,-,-,CASSPGRGSYNEQFF,TGTGCCAGCTCACCAGGGAGAGGCTCCTACAATGAGCAGTTCTTC
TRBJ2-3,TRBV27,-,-,CASRTGYTDTQYF,TGTGCCAGCAGGACCGGGTACACAGATACGCAGTATTTT
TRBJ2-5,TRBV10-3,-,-,CAAGLHPQETQYF,TGTGCCGCCGGACTCCACCCACAAGAGACCCAGTACTTC
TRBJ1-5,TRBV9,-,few,CASSRRRRTGSYQPQHF,TGTGCCAGCAGTCGCAGGCGGCGTACAGGGAGTTACCAGCCCCAGCATTTT
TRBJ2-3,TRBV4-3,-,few,CASSQDFAISTDTQYF,TGCGCCAGCAGCCAAGATTTTGCTATCAGCACAGATACGCAGTATTTT
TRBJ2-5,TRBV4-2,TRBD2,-,CASSQDGGAGGRGETQYF,TGTGCCAGCAGCCAAGATGGGGGAGCGGGGGGCCGGGGAGAGACCCAGTACTTC
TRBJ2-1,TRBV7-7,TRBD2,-,CASSPGLGYNEQFF,TGTGCTAGCAGCCCGGGACTAGGCTACAATGAGCAGTTCTTC
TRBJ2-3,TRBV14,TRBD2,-,CASSPFRGGDTDTQYF,TGTGCCAGCAGCCCTTTTCGGGGGGGGGACACAGATACGCAGTATTTT
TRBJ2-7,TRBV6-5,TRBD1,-,CASSWDRAGIYEQYF,TGTGCCAGCAGTTGGGACAGGGCCGGGATTTACGAGCAGTACTTC
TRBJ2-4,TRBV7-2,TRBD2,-,CASIPRGGGTDIQYF,TGTGCCAGCATCCCCCGCGGGGGGGGAACGGACATTCAGTACTTC
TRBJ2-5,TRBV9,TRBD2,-,CASSVAAGGPQETQYF,TGTGCCAGCAGCGTAGCGGCGGGGGGACCCCAAGAGACCCAGTACTTC
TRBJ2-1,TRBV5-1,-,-,CASTQGMTDEQFF,TGCGCCAGCACCCAGGGGATGACGGATGAGCAGTTCTTC
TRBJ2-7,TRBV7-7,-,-,CASSLVPGVDEQYF,TGTGCCAGCAGCTTAGTACCAGGGGTGGACGAGCAGTACTTC
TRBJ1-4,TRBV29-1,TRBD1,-,CSVSRTGLNEKLFF,TGCAGCGTTTCTAGGACAGGGCTCAATGAAAAACTGTTTTTT
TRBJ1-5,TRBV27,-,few,CASRHTGSNQPQHF,TGTGCCAGCAGACATACAGGGTCGAATCAGCCCCAGCATTTT
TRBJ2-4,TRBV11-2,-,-,CASSPLSGGTNQYF,TGTGCCAGCAGCCCACTTAGTGGAGGGACGAATCAGTACTTC
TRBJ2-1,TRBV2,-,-,CASSQTENEQFF,TGTGCCAGCAGTCAGACTGAAAATGAGCAGTTCTTC
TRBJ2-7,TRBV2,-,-,CASSEQGYEQYF,TGTGCCAGCAGTGAACAGGGCTACGAGCAGTACTTC
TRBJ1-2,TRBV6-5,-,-,CASRPGIYYGYTF,TGTGCCAGCAGGCCAGGGATATATTATGGCTACACCTTC
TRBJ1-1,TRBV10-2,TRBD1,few,CARRQGPNTEAFF,TGCGCCAGGAGACAGGGCCCGAACACTGAAGCTTTCTTT
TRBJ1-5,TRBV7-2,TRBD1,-,CASSLASGGGQPQHF,TGTGCCAGCAGCTTGGCCTCAGGGGGCGGACAGCCCCAGCATTTT
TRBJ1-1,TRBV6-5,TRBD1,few,CASSYSLTGMNTEAFF,TGTGCCAGCAGTTACTCCTTGACAGGGATGAACACTGAAGCTTTCTTT
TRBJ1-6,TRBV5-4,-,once,CASSSWGLNSPLHF,TGTGCCAGCAGCTCGTGGGGACTAAATTCACCCCTCCACTTT
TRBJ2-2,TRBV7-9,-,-,CASSLGAWGAGELFF,TGTGCCAGCAGCTTAGGGGCGTGGGGCGCCGGGGAGCTGTTTTTT